A single sample gave rise to the 6 T cell receptor beta chains below, sequenced in a study of T cell responses to AZD1222 COVID-19 vaccine. Profiled with immunoSEQ multiplex PCR; TCRdb holds only in-frame clones, not every one. Altogether some 96,000 clones are present, approximately 91% being singletons, with the ten largest covering around 1.7%. This sample comprised peripheral blood, obtained on day 0 of AZD1222 vaccination. All receptors derive from an adult in good health.

This clone was recorded once. The V call is TRBV18, the J call TRBJ1-2; D might be TRBD1 (5 bases). Trimming pared 4 bases from V and 4 bases from J, leaving 7 bases between. The length of the CDR3 is 12 residues. Germline lookup yields CDR1 KGHSH and CDR2 LQKENI. The CDR3 sequence: CASSRRGYGYTF. The CDR3 DNA reads TGTGCCAGCTCACGGAGGGGCTATGGCTACACCTTC.

This chain links TRBV5-5 with TRBJ2-7, with a tentative D call TRBD2 (5 bases). This CDR3 region has 15 residues. V was cut by 4 bases and J by 4 bases, with 18 bases left in between. Germline V gene lookup returns CDR1 SGHKS and CDR2 YYEKEE (reference sequence). CDR3 in amino acids: CASSHQHGDIYEQYF. Here the CDR3 DNA reads TGTGCCAGCAGCCACCAGCACGGGGATATTTACGAGCAGTACTTC. Based on the CDR3 plus reference TRBV5-5 and TRBJ2-7, the full variable domain is DAGVTQSPTHLIKTRGQQVTLRCSPISGHKSVSWYQQVLGQGPQFIFQYYEKEERGRGNFPDRFSARQFPNYSSELNVNALLLGDSALYLCASSHQHGDIYEQYFGPGTRLTVT.

This chain connects TRBV7-7 to TRBJ2-5, with 9 bases matching TRBD2. The ends lost 4 bases at V and 2 bases at J; junction bases unmatched: 5. The germline gives CDR1 SSHAT, CDR2 FNYEAQ (reference sequence). This CDR3 is built from 15 residues. The CDR3 protein is CASSSGAGGQETQYF. The CDR3 DNA is TGTGCCAGCAGCTCGGGAGCGGGAGGACAAGAGACCCAGTACTTC.

V usage is TRBV6-5 and J usage is TRBJ1-2; D is uncertain. The CDR3 sequence is 15 residues long. The V gene's germline CDR1 is MNHEY and CDR2 SVGAGI. V was shortened by 8 bases and J by 4 bases, with 20 bases between the two germline ends. The CDR3 sequence: CASGRQAISFYGYTF. The CDR3 coding sequence is TGTGCCAGCGGGAGGCAGGCGATAAGTTTCTATGGCTACACCTTC.

V gene TRBV27 combines with J gene TRBJ2-7, with D uncertain. CDR1 and CDR2 (germline): MNHEY, SMNVEV (reference sequence). Trimming took off 1 base at V and 3 bases at J, with 4 bases between the two ends. The length of the CDR3 is 12 residues. The CDR3 DNA reads as TGTGCCAGCAGTTTATACGGCTACGAGCAGTACTTC. Translating gives CASSLYGYEQYF.

The gene calls are TRBV28 and TRBJ1-5; D gene ambiguous. The germline gives CDR1 MDHEN, CDR2 SYDVKM. Trimming cost V 3 bases and J 2 bases, with 2 bases left between them. CDR3 length: 12 residues. CDR3 region: CASSFGNQPQHF. CDR3 in DNA: TGTGCCAGCAGTTTTGGCAATCAGCCCCAGCATTTT.